The rows below give T cell receptor beta chains drawn from one sample of a study of spatial heterogeneity in lung cancer. One entry per CDR3 protein results from TCRdb running MiXCR on the 5' RACE reads. The repertoire holds fewer than 2,000 distinct CDR3 sequences, with under 30% as singletons. The material sequenced was normal lung tissue next to the tumor, taken at surgery. These receptors originate from a male donor with early-stage non-small cell lung cancer. Both conserved end residues are trimmed from each CDR3. Expanded clones are given a class, and other clones once, few, many or no size at all.

V gene: TRBV6-5
clone size: large
CDR3 protein: ASSSYTGGDTEAF

V gene: TRBV20-1
clone size: medium-sized
CDR3 protein: SARSGTRNQPQH

V gene: TRBV7-9
clone size: medium-sized
CDR3 protein: ASGHRGHTEAF

V gene: TRBV7-9
clone size: large
CDR3 protein: ASSAMGDYQETQY

V gene: TRBV29-1
clone size: NA
CDR3 protein: SVVPSENTGELF

V gene: TRBV12-3/TRBV12-4
clone size: NA
CDR3 protein: ASSAQDPGRLFMNTEAF

V gene: TRBV7-2
clone size: many
CDR3 protein: ASSLVRGSTDTQY

V gene: TRBV7-6
clone size: NA
CDR3 protein: ASSRQGADYNEQF

V gene: TRBV4-3
clone size: many
CDR3 protein: ASSPGLGANTGELF

V gene: TRBV6-2/TRBV6-3
clone size: medium-sized
CDR3 protein: ASSYLPTSEAF

V gene: TRBV4-2
clone size: medium-sized
CDR3 protein: ASSQDGAGEEYGYT

V gene: TRBV9
clone size: many
CDR3 protein: ASSADGSSYEQY

V gene: TRBV7-3
clone size: NA
CDR3 protein: ASSLMSPRSGANVLT

V gene: TRBV10-3
clone size: NA
CDR3 protein: AISESGAPRYNEQF

V gene: TRBV12-3/TRBV12-4
clone size: medium-sized
CDR3 protein: ASSLVESAEAF

V gene: TRBV9
clone size: NA
CDR3 protein: ASSAPPLALAGGTGELF

V gene: TRBV9
clone size: many
CDR3 protein: ASSPGGATQFGYT

V gene: TRBV5-1
clone size: NA
CDR3 protein: ASTRDSYEQY

V gene: TRBV6-5
clone size: few
CDR3 protein: ASTPLGWSSYNEQF

V gene: TRBV2
clone size: medium-sized
CDR3 protein: ASEGGGGSNYGYT

V gene: TRBV20-1
clone size: medium-sized
CDR3 protein: SARGLGMANSPLH

V gene: TRBV6-5
clone size: medium-sized
CDR3 protein: ASARGPQETQY

V gene: TRBV2
clone size: medium-sized
CDR3 protein: ASRLTGMNTEAF

V gene: TRBV7-9
clone size: medium-sized
CDR3 protein: ASSPSAIQETQY

V gene: TRBV7-2
clone size: large
CDR3 protein: ASSSRYQPQH

V gene: TRBV18
clone size: NA
CDR3 protein: ASSGTSGNQETQY

V gene: TRBV6-2/TRBV6-3
clone size: medium-sized
CDR3 protein: ASSYSQRLNEQF

V gene: TRBV6-1
clone size: large
CDR3 protein: ASSVLNTEAF

V gene: TRBV12-3/TRBV12-4
clone size: many
CDR3 protein: ASSLGQGNTGELF

V gene: TRBV27
clone size: medium-sized
CDR3 protein: ASTNLASGGWVDTQY

V gene: TRBV20-1
clone size: many
CDR3 protein: SARDLASGYTGELF

V gene: TRBV20-1
clone size: medium-sized
CDR3 protein: SASDRETQY

V gene: TRBV11-1
clone size: medium-sized
CDR3 protein: ASSSPGREQF

V gene: TRBV7-8
clone size: many
CDR3 protein: ASSRQGAFQETQY

V gene: TRBV6-5
clone size: large
CDR3 protein: ASSQDGQNTGELF

V gene: TRBV6-2/TRBV6-3
clone size: large
CDR3 protein: ASSPPGDTQY

V gene: TRBV7-6
clone size: NA
CDR3 protein: ASSLDGDRGEAF

V gene: TRBV13
clone size: large
CDR3 protein: ASSKDSSHPGELF

V gene: TRBV15
clone size: many
CDR3 protein: AKTDSSYNEQF

V gene: TRBV20-1
clone size: many
CDR3 protein: SAISTRQGGTEAF

V gene: TRBV7-9
clone size: large
CDR3 protein: ASSGGSTGELF

V gene: TRBV5-4
clone size: few
CDR3 protein: ASSAGQDTGELF

V gene: TRBV7-2
clone size: medium-sized
CDR3 protein: ASSFHDEAF

V gene: TRBV6-1
clone size: many
CDR3 protein: ASSETGRSEAF

V gene: TRBV29-1
clone size: medium-sized
CDR3 protein: SVGFTANSNQPQH

V gene: TRBV5-4
clone size: few
CDR3 protein: ASSLLGGVRTDTQY

V gene: TRBV25-1
clone size: medium-sized
CDR3 protein: ASSDTRTNTGELF

V gene: TRBV5-6
clone size: medium-sized
CDR3 protein: ASSLAWRDENIQY

V gene: TRBV28
clone size: medium-sized
CDR3 protein: ASTLLPGQGRITEAF

V gene: TRBV2
clone size: NA
CDR3 protein: ASSETRQPQH

V gene: TRBV12-3/TRBV12-4
clone size: NA
CDR3 protein: ASGRVGTEQY

V gene: TRBV11-3
clone size: once
CDR3 protein: ASTIMGQGAEKLF

V gene: TRBV29-1
clone size: medium-sized
CDR3 protein: SVWTDDNYGYT

V gene: TRBV18
clone size: many
CDR3 protein: ASSPQSSGGNEQF

V gene: TRBV6-2/TRBV6-3
clone size: large
CDR3 protein: ASARDAGKETQY